This paragraph reports one T cell receptor beta chain. The antigen is undetermined. The sample belongs to a study of cytomegalovirus exposure and HLA in healthy donors. Whole-study results and caveats: Presence/absence analyses assumed roughly uniform sequencing depth across donors, which may not hold. Later work showed greater clonal expansion in HLA-associated TCR beta chains than in equally common others. Among the sequence variants, a highly shared cluster was likely an artifact of sequencing.

The CDR3 spans 12 residues. Germline loops: CDR1 SGHNT, CDR2 YYREEE (reference sequence). The V end was cut by 2 bases, the J end by 10 bases, with 12 bases between. PCR involved 60 Vbeta and 13 Jbeta primers. The method was immunoSEQ multiplex PCR; TCRdb's version includes in-frame clones alone and lacks a portion of them. The repertoire holds roughly 150,000 clones, with more than 60% as singletons. This cohort consisted of healthy bone marrow donors. The sequence was collected from a man aged 30 to 39 in good health and CMV-seropositive. The V call is TRBV5-4, the J call TRBJ1-1; D is possibly TRBD1 (6 bases). Sequenced sample: PBMCs. The CDR3 sequence: CASSFTGWGAFF. The CDR3 DNA is TGTGCCAGCAGCTTTACAGGGTGGGGAGCTTTCTTT.